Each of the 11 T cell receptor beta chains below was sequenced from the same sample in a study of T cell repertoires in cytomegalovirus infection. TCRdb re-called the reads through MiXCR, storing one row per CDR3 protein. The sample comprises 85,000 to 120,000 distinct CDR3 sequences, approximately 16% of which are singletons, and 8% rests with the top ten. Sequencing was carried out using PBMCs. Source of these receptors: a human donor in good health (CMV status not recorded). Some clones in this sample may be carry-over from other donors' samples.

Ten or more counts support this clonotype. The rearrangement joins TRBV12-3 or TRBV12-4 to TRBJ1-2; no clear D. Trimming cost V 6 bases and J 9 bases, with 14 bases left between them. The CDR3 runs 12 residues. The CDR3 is CASSSGAWSYTF. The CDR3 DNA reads TGTGCCAGCAGCTCCGGCGCATGGAGCTACACCTTC.

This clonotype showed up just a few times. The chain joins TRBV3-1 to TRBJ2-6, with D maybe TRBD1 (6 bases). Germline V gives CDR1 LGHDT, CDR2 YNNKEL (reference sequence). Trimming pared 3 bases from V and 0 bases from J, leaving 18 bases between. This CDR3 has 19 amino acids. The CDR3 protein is CASSHARGQKFSGANVLTF. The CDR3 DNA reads TGTGCCAGCAGCCACGCTCGAGGACAGAAATTCTCTGGGGCCAACGTCCTGACTTTC.

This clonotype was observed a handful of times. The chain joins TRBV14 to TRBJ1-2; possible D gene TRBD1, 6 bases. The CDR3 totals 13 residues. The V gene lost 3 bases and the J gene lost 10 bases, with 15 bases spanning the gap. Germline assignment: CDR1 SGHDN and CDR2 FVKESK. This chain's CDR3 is CASSHSQGFDYTF. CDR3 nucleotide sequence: TGTGCCAGCAGCCACTCACAGGGTTTCGACTACACCTTC. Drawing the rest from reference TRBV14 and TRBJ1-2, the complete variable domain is EAGVTQFPSHSVIEKGQTVTLRCDPISGHDNLYWYRRVMGKEIKFLLHFVKESKQDESGMPNNRFLAERTGGTYSTLKVQPAELEDSGVYFCASSHSQGFDYTFGSGTRLTVV.

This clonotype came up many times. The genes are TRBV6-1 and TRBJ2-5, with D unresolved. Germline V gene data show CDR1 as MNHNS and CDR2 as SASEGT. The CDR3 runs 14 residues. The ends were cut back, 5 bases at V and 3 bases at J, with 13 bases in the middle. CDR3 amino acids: CASSTSGAEETQYF. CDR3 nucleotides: TGTGCCAGCAGTACCTCGGGCGCCGAAGAGACCCAGTACTTC.

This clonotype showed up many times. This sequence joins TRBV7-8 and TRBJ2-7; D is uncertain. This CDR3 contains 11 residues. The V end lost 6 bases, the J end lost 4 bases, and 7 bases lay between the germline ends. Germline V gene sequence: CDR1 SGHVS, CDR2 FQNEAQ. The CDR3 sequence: CASSYIYEQYF. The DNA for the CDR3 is TGTGCCAGCAGTTATATATACGAGCAGTACTTC.

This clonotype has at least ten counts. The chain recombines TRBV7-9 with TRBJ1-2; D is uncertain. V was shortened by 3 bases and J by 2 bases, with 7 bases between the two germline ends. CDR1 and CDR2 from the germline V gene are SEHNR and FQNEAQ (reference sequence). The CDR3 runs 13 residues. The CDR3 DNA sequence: TGTGCCAGCAGCTTCACAGCGAACTATGGCTACACCTTC. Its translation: CASSFTANYGYTF.

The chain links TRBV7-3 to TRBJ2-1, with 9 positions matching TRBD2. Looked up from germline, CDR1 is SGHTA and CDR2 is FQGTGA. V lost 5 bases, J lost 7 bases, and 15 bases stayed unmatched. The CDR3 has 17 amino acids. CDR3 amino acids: CASSPDPLLAGKNEQFF. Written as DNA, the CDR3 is TGTGCCAGCAGCCCCGACCCCCTGCTAGCGGGGAAAAATGAGCAGTTCTTC.

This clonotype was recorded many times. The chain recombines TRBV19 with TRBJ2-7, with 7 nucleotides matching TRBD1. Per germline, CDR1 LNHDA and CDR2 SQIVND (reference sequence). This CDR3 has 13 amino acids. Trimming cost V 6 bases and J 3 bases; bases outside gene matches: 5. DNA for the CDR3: TGTGCCAGTAGGGGGACAGACAACTACGAGCAGTACTTC. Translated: CASRGTDNYEQYF.

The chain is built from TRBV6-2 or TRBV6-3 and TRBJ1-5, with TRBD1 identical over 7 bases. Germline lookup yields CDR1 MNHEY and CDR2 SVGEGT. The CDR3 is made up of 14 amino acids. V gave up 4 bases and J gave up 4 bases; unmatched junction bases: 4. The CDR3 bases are TGTGCCAGCAGTTCGGTGACAGGGAATCAGCCCCAGCATTTT. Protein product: CASSSVTGNQPQHF.

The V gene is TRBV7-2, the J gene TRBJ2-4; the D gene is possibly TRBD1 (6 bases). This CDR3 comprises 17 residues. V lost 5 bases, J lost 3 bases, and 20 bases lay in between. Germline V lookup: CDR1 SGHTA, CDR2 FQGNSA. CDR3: CASSARQDYWGKNIQYF. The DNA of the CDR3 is TGTGCCAGCAGCGCTCGACAGGATTACTGGGGCAAAAACATTCAGTACTTC.

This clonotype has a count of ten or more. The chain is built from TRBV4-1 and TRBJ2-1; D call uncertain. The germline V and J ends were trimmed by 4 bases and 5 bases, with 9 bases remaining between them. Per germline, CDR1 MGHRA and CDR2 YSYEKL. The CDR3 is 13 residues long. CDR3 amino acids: CASSPHRNNEQFF. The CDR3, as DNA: TGCGCCAGCAGCCCCCACAGAAACAATGAGCAGTTCTTC.